The 30 T cell receptor beta chains in this list originate from one sample, sequenced in a study of identical twins. TCRdb processed the 5' RACE reads anew with MiXCR; each CDR3 protein has one entry. The repertoire has 230,000 or so distinct CDR3 sequences, about 8% of them found once; the top ten carry 3%. The sample was also linked to a second study, of yellow fever vaccine responses in identical twins.

Material: CD8+ T cells sorted from blood. All receptors derive from a young woman in good health.

V is TRBV29-1 and J is TRBJ2-1; D is possibly TRBD1 or TRBD2 (7 bases each). The V gene's germline CDR1 is SQVTM and CDR2 ANQGSEA. CDR3 length: 12 residues. V was pared by 7 bases and J by 9 bases, with 16 bases between. CDR3 coding DNA: TGCAGCGGTTACAGGGGAGGGATTGAGCAGTTCTTC. Translation: CSGYRGGIEQFF.

The rearrangement links TRBV3-1 to TRBJ2-2, with D possibly matching TRBD1 (5 bases). Germline CDR1 reads LGHDT; CDR2 reads YNNKEL (reference sequence). Trimming took off 1 base at V and 0 bases at J, with 15 bases between the two ends. The CDR3 runs to 18 residues. The CDR3 sequence is CASSQVVRQPTNTGELFF. The CDR3 coding sequence is TGTGCCAGCAGCCAAGTAGTTCGACAGCCGACGAACACCGGGGAGCTGTTTTTT.

This clonotype was seen more than once but under ten times. The chain links TRBV15 to TRBJ2-7, with 7 bases lining up with TRBD2. Trimming cost V 7 bases and J 5 bases; bases outside gene matches: 14. In germline, CDR1 is LNHNV, CDR2 YYDKDF (reference sequence). The CDR3 covers 15 residues. As DNA, the CDR3 is TGTGCCACCAACGCGCGGGAGAGGAAAGTGGACGAGCAGTACTTC. Protein sequence: CATNARERKVDEQYF.

The genes are TRBV29-1 and TRBJ1-2, with 8 bases fitting TRBD1. Germline V CDR1 and CDR2: SQVTM, ANQGSEA. V shed 2 bases, J shed 0 bases, and the junction held 2 bases outside the gene matches. The CDR3 consists of 14 residues. The CDR3 reads CSVEPGQANYGYTF. CDR3 nucleotides: TGCAGCGTTGAACCGGGACAGGCTAACTATGGCTACACCTTC. Full variable domain (rest looked up from reference TRBV29-1 and TRBJ1-2): SAVISQKPSRDICQRGTSLTIQCQVDSQVTMMFWYRQQPGQSLTLIATANQGSEATYESGFVIDKFPISRPNLTFSTLTVSNMSPEDSSIYLCSVEPGQANYGYTFGSGTRLTVV.

The chain is built from TRBV27 and TRBJ2-7, with D maybe TRBD2 (5 bases). CDR3 length: 14 amino acids. The germline gives CDR1 MNHEY, CDR2 SMNVEV (reference sequence). The ends were cut back, 6 bases at V and 3 bases at J, with 15 bases in the middle. The CDR3 spells CASSGLGLFYEQYF. The CDR3 nucleotides read TGTGCCAGCAGCGGCCTCGGACTTTTCTACGAGCAGTACTTC.

DNA of the CDR3: TGCGCCAGCAGCCAAGATCCGCAGGGTTCCTACGAGCAGTACTTC. It yields the protein CASSQDPQGSYEQYF. V and J are TRBV4-3 and TRBJ2-7; possible D gene TRBD1, 5 bases. The ends were cut back, 0 bases at V and 1 base at J, with 10 bases in the middle. The CDR3 contains 15 residues. Per the germline V gene, CDR1 is LGHNA and CDR2 is YSLEER.

This clonotype was seen at least ten times. The chain links TRBV27 to TRBJ2-1, with D perhaps TRBD1 (5 bases). CDR3 length: 13 amino acids. The V and J ends lost 3 bases and 4 bases respectively, with 7 bases between them. Per germline, CDR1 MNHEY and CDR2 SMNVEV (reference sequence). This CDR3 reads CASSFAGYNEQFF. The CDR3 DNA is TGTGCCAGCAGTTTCGCAGGGTACAATGAGCAGTTCTTC.

The V gene is TRBV7-2, the J gene TRBJ1-2; 8 bases are a match to TRBD1. The V and J ends lost 5 bases and 6 bases, in that order; junction bases with no gene match: 8. The germline gives CDR1 SGHTA, CDR2 FQGNSA. The CDR3 loop spans 14 amino acids. The CDR3 DNA sequence: TGTGCCAGCAGCCGCCCGGACAGGGACAATGGCTACACCTTC. Translation: CASSRPDRDNGYTF.

This clonotype was detected only a few times. The V call is TRBV7-9, the J call TRBJ2-7; D may be TRBD1 (6 bases). This CDR3 has 15 amino acids. CDR1 is SEHNR and CDR2 is FQNEAQ in the germline V gene (reference sequence). V shed 1 base and J shed 4 bases, with 14 bases lying between them. CDR3 in DNA: TGTGCCAGCAGCTTAGTACAGGGTGTAGCGTACGAGCAGTACTTC. This translates into CASSLVQGVAYEQYF. Drawing the rest from reference TRBV7-9 and TRBJ2-7, the complete variable domain is DTGVSQNPRHKITKRGQNVTFRCDPISEHNRLYWYRQTLGQGPEFLTYFQNEAQLEKSRLLSDRFSAERPKGSFSTLEIQRTEQGDSAMYLCASSLVQGVAYEQYFGPGTRLTVT.

This clonotype was recorded many times. This chain connects TRBV7-8 to TRBJ2-7; TRBD1 matches 10 bases. CDR1 is SGHVS and CDR2 is FQNEAQ in the germline V gene. The CDR3 is 14 residues long. The trim removed 4 bases at V and 7 bases at J, leaving 7 bases unmatched. The CDR3 here is CASSSRTGGIEQYF. CDR3 DNA: TGTGCCAGCAGCTCAAGGACAGGGGGAATTGAGCAGTACTTC.

This clonotype appeared a few times. The chain joins TRBV27 to TRBJ2-7; a weak D match, TRBD2 (5 bases). V was cut by 6 bases and J by 2 bases, with 14 bases left in between. The CDR3 consists of 14 residues. From germline, CDR1 is MNHEY and CDR2 SMNVEV (reference sequence). The CDR3 coding sequence is TGTGCCAGCAGCCCAGGAGGCTGGCCCTACGAGCAGTACTTC. Translating gives CASSPGGWPYEQYF.

This chain connects TRBV7-6 to TRBJ2-1; possible D gene TRBD1, 5 bases. The CDR3 has 16 residues. Germline-derived CDR1 and CDR2 are SGHVS and FNYEAQ. Trimming pared 1 base from V and 0 bases from J, leaving 10 bases between. The CDR3 loop reads CASSLGQGSSYNEQFF. The CDR3 region has the DNA TGTGCCAGCAGCTTAGGCCAGGGAAGCTCCTACAATGAGCAGTTCTTC. The whole variable domain, filled in from reference TRBV7-6 and TRBJ2-1, reads GAGVSQSPRYKVTKRGQDVALRCDPISGHVSLYWYRQALGQGPEFLTYFNYEAQQDKSGLPNDRFSAERPEGSISTLTIQRTEQRDSAMYRCASSLGQGSSYNEQFFGPGTRLTVL.

This sequence joins TRBV11-3 and TRBJ2-2; the D is unclear. The CDR3 totals 13 residues. CDR1 SGHNT and CDR2 YENEEA come from the germline V gene. V was shortened by 2 bases and J by 6 bases, with 7 bases between the two germline ends. CDR3 in DNA: TGTGCCAGCAGCTTAAGGGTGCCCGGGGAGCTGTTTTTT. It codes for CASSLRVPGELFF.

The chain has TRBV20-1 and TRBJ2-1; D may be TRBD2 (5 bases). Germline V gives CDR1 DFQATT, CDR2 SNEGSKA (reference sequence). Trimming removed 3 bases from V and 0 bases from J, with 12 bases in between. This CDR3 has 15 amino acids. CDR3 bases: TGCAGTGCTAGCGAAGCGGTAAGCTCCTACAATGAGCAGTTCTTC. This sequence encodes CSASEAVSSYNEQFF.

The chain carries TRBV3-1 and TRBJ2-7; D gene unclear. The CDR3 length is 15 residues. Trimming cost V 4 bases and J 6 bases, with 19 bases left between them. In germline, CDR1 is LGHDT, CDR2 YNNKEL (reference sequence). The CDR3: CASSRLAGLEPEQYF. As DNA, the CDR3 is TGTGCCAGCAGCCGTCTTGCAGGCCTAGAACCCGAGCAGTACTTC.

This clonotype came up a few times. The rearrangement uses TRBV29-1 and TRBJ1-3, with unresolved D. Looked up from germline, CDR1 is SQVTM and CDR2 is ANQGSEA. V dropped 7 bases and J dropped 2 bases, with 18 bases sitting between them. This CDR3 region has 15 residues. The CDR3 DNA sequence: TGCAGCGCTAACCTTGTAGGGCCAGCTGGAAACACCATATATTTT. Its translation: CSANLVGPAGNTIYF. The whole variable domain, remainder taken from reference TRBV29-1 and TRBJ1-3, is SAVISQKPSRDICQRGTSLTIQCQVDSQVTMMFWYRQQPGQSLTLIATANQGSEATYESGFVIDKFPISRPNLTFSTLTVSNMSPEDSSIYLCSANLVGPAGNTIYFGEGSWLTVV.

This sequence joins TRBV14 and TRBJ2-7; no firm D call. The CDR3 has 13 residues. V was shortened by 1 base and J by 7 bases, with 11 bases between the two germline ends. Germline CDR1 is SGHDN and CDR2 is FVKESK. CDR3 coding DNA: TGTGCCAGCAGCCAAGTTGGTAGGTTGGAGCAGTACTTC. Translation: CASSQVGRLEQYF.

This clonotype showed up many times. This chain connects TRBV12-3 or TRBV12-4 to TRBJ2-1, with D perhaps TRBD2 (5 bases). Between the trimmed V and J ends, which lost 3 bases and 4 bases, there was a span of 10 bases. The CDR3 sequence is 14 residues long. For the CDR3, the DNA is TGTGCCAGCAGTTTCCCCCGGGGTTACAATGAGCAGTTCTTC. This codes for CASSFPRGYNEQFF.

The chain couples TRBV7-9 to TRBJ2-1; TRBD2 agrees at 8 bases. Trimming removed 4 bases from V and 0 bases from J; junction bases left unmatched: 8. CDR1 is SEHNR, CDR2 FQNEAQ, per germline (reference sequence). The CDR3 totals 17 residues. The CDR3 reads CASSSSGGGSSYNEQFF. CDR3 nucleotide sequence: TGTGCCAGCAGCTCCTCTGGCGGGGGGAGCTCCTACAATGAGCAGTTCTTC.

This clonotype has just a few counts. This chain uses TRBV5-4 with TRBJ2-5; 8 bases align to TRBD1. The CDR3 loop spans 13 amino acids. V lost 6 bases and J lost 1; bases outside the gene matches: 2. CDR1 and CDR2 (germline): SGHNT, YYREEE (reference sequence). The CDR3 DNA reads as TGTGCCAGCAATGACAGGGGCCAAGAGACCCAGTACTTC. Translation: CASNDRGQETQYF.

This clonotype has a count of ten or more. The chain recombines TRBV4-1 with TRBJ1-1; tentatively, D is TRBD1 (5 bases). This CDR3 region has 15 residues. V lost 3 bases and J 3 bases, leaving 14 bases between the germline ends. Germline values: CDR1 MGHRA, CDR2 YSYEKL. CDR3 sequence (DNA): TGCGCCAGCAGCCACGCCCGGGGGGGTCACACTGAAGCTTTCTTT. It translates to CASSHARGGHTEAFF.

This clonotype has a count of ten or more. J is TRBJ2-3 and V is TRBV29-1, with 10 nucleotides matching TRBD2. This CDR3 contains 12 residues. After removal of 3 bases from V and 6 bases from J, the junction contained 0 bases not matched to a gene. The V gene's germline CDR1 is SQVTM and CDR2 ANQGSEA. CDR3 nucleotides: TGCAGCGTTGAGGGACTAGCGGATACGCAGTATTTT. This translates into CSVEGLADTQYF.

This clonotype was counted many times. The chain carries TRBV20-1 and TRBJ1-1, with 9 positions matching TRBD1. Germline V CDR1 and CDR2: DFQATT, SNEGSKA (reference sequence). V gave up 6 bases and J gave up 4 bases; unmatched junction bases: 3. The CDR3 is made up of 12 amino acids. CDR3 nucleotides: TGCAGTGCCGAACAGGGGGCCACTGAAGCTTTCTTT. Encoded protein: CSAEQGATEAFF.

The rearrangement joins TRBV20-1 to TRBJ2-3, with no clear D. With 7 bases removed from V and 0 bases from J, the gap between germline ends came to 11 bases. This CDR3 has 13 residues. In germline, CDR1 is DFQATT, CDR2 SNEGSKA (reference sequence). DNA of the CDR3: TGCAGTGTACCGGCGTCTAGCACAGATACGCAGTATTTT. Encoded protein: CSVPASSTDTQYF.

This chain joins TRBV7-9 and TRBJ2-5, with TRBD2 matching 13 bases. The length of the CDR3 is 17 residues. Trimming at V came to 1 base and at J to 3 bases, leaving 5 bases not matched to a gene. CDR1 is SEHNR and CDR2 is FQNEAQ in the germline V gene (reference sequence). The CDR3 reads CASSLGTSGGHKETQYF. In DNA, the CDR3 is TGTGCCAGCAGCTTAGGGACTAGCGGGGGCCACAAAGAGACCCAGTACTTC.

The chain couples TRBV12-3 or TRBV12-4 to TRBJ1-2, with D unresolved. This CDR3 contains 14 residues. Between the trimmed V and J ends, which lost 6 bases and 5 bases, there was a span of 16 bases. The CDR3 nucleotides read TGTGCCAGCAGAGAAACGAGAAGGAGATATGGCTACACCTTC. Translation: CASRETRRRYGYTF.

This clonotype was recorded a few times. This chain links TRBV28 with TRBJ2-7, with D perhaps assigned TRBD1 or TRBD2 (5 bases each). V lost 6 bases and J lost 3, with 24 bases in between. Germline assignment: CDR1 MDHEN and CDR2 SYDVKM. The CDR3 contains 17 residues. The CDR3 coding sequence is TGTGCCAGCAGCGGCGAGGGGACGAGGCTGTCTAGCTACGAGCAGTACTTC. Its protein product is CASSGEGTRLSSYEQYF.

CDR3 coding DNA: TGCAGTGCGCGAGGAGGGGGCAGCATAAATGAGCAGTTCTTC. Translated: CSARGGGSINEQFF. The chain has TRBV20-1 and TRBJ2-1, with a weak D call TRBD1 (7 bases). Germline V gene lookup returns CDR1 DFQATT and CDR2 SNEGSKA (reference sequence). The CDR3 runs 14 residues. V gave up 6 bases and J gave up 7 bases, with 19 bases separating them.

This clonotype was seen a handful of times. The gene calls are TRBV25-1 and TRBJ2-3, with D hard to call. Trimming cost V 1 base and J 2 bases, with 10 bases left between them. Germline V CDR1 and CDR2: MGHDK, SYGVNS. The CDR3 is 15 residues long. CDR3 amino acids: CASSEWVTDTDTQYF. The DNA of the CDR3 is TGTGCCAGCAGTGAATGGGTGACGGACACAGATACGCAGTATTTT.

This clonotype was recorded many times. The chain couples TRBV6-2 or TRBV6-3 to TRBJ1-6; unclear D gene. V was pared by 5 bases and J by 14 bases, with 13 bases between. CDR1 and CDR2 (germline): MNHEY, SVGEGT. The CDR3 sequence is 12 residues long. For the CDR3, the DNA is TGTGCCAGCAGTCAGCCAGCGTGGACCCTCCACTTT. Residues: CASSQPAWTLHF.